The subject of this entry is one T cell receptor beta chain. The antigen is undetermined. Other DNA variants within this sample encode the same CDR3. Germline CDR1 and CDR2: SEHNR and FQNEAQ (reference sequence). V lost 1 base and J 5 bases, leaving 5 bases between the germline ends. The CDR3 is 12 residues long. PCR was performed using 60 Vbeta and 13 Jbeta primers. The table came from immunoSEQ multiplex PCR; TCRdb's copy has only in-frame clones and leaves some out. The repertoire holds more than 200,000 clones, almost 80% seen once, with roughly 1.9% in the top ten. The data derive from a study of cytomegalovirus exposure and HLA in healthy donors. The study's findings and limits: A later analysis by the authors found several of the most significant clusters apparently linked to common viral pathogens.

The chain couples TRBV7-9 to TRBJ1-2; D is uncertain. Sequenced input: PBMCs. This TCR was sampled from a man younger than 35 in good health and CMV-seronegative. The CDR3: CASSLDSYGYTF. The DNA of the CDR3 is TGTGCCAGCAGCTTAGATAGTTATGGCTACACCTTC.